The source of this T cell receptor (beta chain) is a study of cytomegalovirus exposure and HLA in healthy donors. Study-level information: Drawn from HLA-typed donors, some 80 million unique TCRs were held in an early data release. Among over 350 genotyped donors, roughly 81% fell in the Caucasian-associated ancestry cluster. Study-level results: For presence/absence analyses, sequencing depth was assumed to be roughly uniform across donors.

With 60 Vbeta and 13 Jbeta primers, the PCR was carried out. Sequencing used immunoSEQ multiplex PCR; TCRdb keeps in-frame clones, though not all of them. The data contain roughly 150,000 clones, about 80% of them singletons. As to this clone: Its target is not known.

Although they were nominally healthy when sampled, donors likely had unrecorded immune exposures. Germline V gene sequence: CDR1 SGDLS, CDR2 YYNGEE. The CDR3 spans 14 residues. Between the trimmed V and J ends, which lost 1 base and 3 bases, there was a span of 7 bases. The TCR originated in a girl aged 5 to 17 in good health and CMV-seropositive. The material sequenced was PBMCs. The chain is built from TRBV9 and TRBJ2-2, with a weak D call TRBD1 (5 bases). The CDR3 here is CASSVQGDTGELFF. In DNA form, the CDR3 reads TGTGCCAGCAGCGTACAGGGTGACACCGGGGAGCTGTTTTTT.